The sequence of this TCR beta chain was determined in a study of response to subunit inactivated influenza vaccine. TCRdb processed the RT-PCR reads anew with MiXCR; each CDR3 protein has one entry. This table has 170,000 or so distinct CDR3 sequences, roughly 10% appearing once. V was cut by 3 bases and J by 5 bases, with 14 bases left in between. Germline assignment: CDR1 LGHNA and CDR2 YSLEER. The CDR3 loop spans 14 amino acids. The chain couples TRBV4-3 to TRBJ2-7, with D possibly TRBD1 on 6 matching bases. The receptor comes from a man aged 50 to 75 who received an inactivated influenza vaccine. Sequencing was performed on CD8+ T cells sorted from PBMCs, taken about 24 months after vaccination. The CDR3 DNA is TGCGCCAGCAGCCAGCAGGGGTCGGGCGACGAGCAGTACTTC. This encodes CASSQQGSGDEQYF.